The 2 T cell receptor beta chains below all came from one sample that was sequenced in a study of blood T cell repertoires in COVID-19. Generated by immunoSEQ multiplex PCR, the TCRdb table keeps only in-frame clones and is missing some. The data contain about 180,000 clones, 86% of them singletons. Sequencing was done on a sample of PBMCs or T cells enriched from blood (not recorded which). Source of these receptors: a woman between 25 and 40 years old who had recovered from COVID-19.

This clone showed up just a few times. This sequence joins TRBV19 and TRBJ1-2; 8 positions match TRBD1. J gave up 11 bases and V 1 base, and 6 bases lay outside the gene matches. The CDR3 runs to 13 residues. Per the germline V gene, CDR1 is LNHDA and CDR2 is SQIVND (reference sequence). The DNA for the CDR3 is TGTGCCAGTAGTATAGCGACAGGGGCCGGGTACACCTTC. Protein product: CASSIATGAGYTF. Supplemented by reference TRBV19 and TRBJ1-2, the full variable domain reads DGGITQSPKYLFRKEGQNVTLSCEQNLNHDAMYWYRQDPGQGLRLIYYSQIVNDFQKGDIAEGYSVSREKKESFPLTVTSAQKNPTAFYLCASSIATGAGYTFGSGTRLTVV.

This chain joins TRBV24-1 and TRBJ2-5; D gene unclear. The CDR3 runs to 14 residues. The germline V gene has CDR1 KGHDR and CDR2 SFDVKD. Trimming stripped 4 bases from V and 7 bases from J, with 15 bases between. In nucleotides, the CDR3 is TGTGCCACCAGTGAAAGCGCCAGAGTGGGGACCCAGTACTTC. It codes for CATSESARVGTQYF.